Listed here is a single T cell receptor (beta chain). Germline V CDR1 and CDR2: LGHNA, YSLEER. Trimming removed 0 bases from V and 8 bases from J, with 16 bases in between. This CDR3 is 15 amino acids long. Authors' analysis steps: Reference gene primer amplification gave nucleated cell count estimates. Sequencing used immunoSEQ multiplex PCR; TCRdb keeps in-frame clones, though not all of them. Clone size and the V and J calls come from that table; the DNA yielded D and trimming. The table has 95,000 to 110,000 clones, 90% to 95% seen once. This sample was taken from a study of blood T cell repertoires in COVID-19. Turning to the study itself: Spain, Italy and the United States supplied samples that represented acute and convalescent COVID-19. The analysed material was cDNA or gDNA that came from T cells, B-cell-depleted T cells, or PBMCs.

This clonotype was obtained from a human donor in a cohort sampled during active COVID-19. This chain links TRBV4-3 with TRBJ1-2; D uncertain. Sample: peripheral blood. In DNA form, the CDR3 reads TGCGCCAGCAGCCAAGATCAGGAAGCACCGTCGGGCTACACCTTC. As protein: CASSQDQEAPSGYTF.